Shown below are 9 T cell receptor beta chains from a single sample sequenced in a study of control samples from healthy donors and cancer patients (dated by TCRdb to 2018 to 2021). The library came from the immunoSEQ multiplex PCR assay. Not all clones reach the TCRdb copy of this immuneACCESS table, which keeps in-frame sequences only. Checked studies attribute under half of the gap to unresolved V genes and leave the rest unexplained. The sample has more than 25,000 clones on record, 91% of them singletons. 12% of the sample goes to the ten largest clones. Sequences were obtained from PBMCs. All receptors derive from a man aged 45-65 years with lung cancer.

The genes are TRBV6-4 and TRBJ2-7, with 15 nucleotides matching TRBD2. V shed 8 bases and J 0 bases; nucleotides not matched to a gene: 11. Germline V lookup: CDR1 MRHNA, CDR2 SNTAGT. The length of the CDR3 is 18 residues. Here the CDR3 reads CASRTGLAGGPSSYEQYF. CDR3 nucleotides: TGTGCCAGCCGGACTGGACTAGCGGGGGGGCCTAGCTCCTACGAGCAGTACTTC.

The genes are TRBV7-9 and TRBJ2-5; 7 bases are a match to TRBD1. The CDR3 has 14 amino acids. The germline V gene encodes CDR1 SEHNR and CDR2 FQNEAQ (reference sequence). With 4 bases clipped from V and 3 bases from J, the junction kept 5 bases outside the gene matches. Here the CDR3 reads CASSSTGTEETQYF. CDR3 coding DNA: TGTGCCAGCAGCTCAACCGGGACAGAAGAGACCCAGTACTTC.

This clone occurred a few times. This chain joins TRBV4-3 and TRBJ1-1, with a weak D call TRBD1 (6 bases). Germline CDR1 is LGHNA and CDR2 is YSLEER. V lost 0 bases, J lost 0 bases, and 11 bases lay in between. CDR3 length: 16 residues. CDR3 DNA sequence: TGCGCCAGCAGCCAAGAAGTCGGACAGCTGAACACTGAAGCTTTCTTT. It is translated as CASSQEVGQLNTEAFF.

V gene TRBV19 combines with J gene TRBJ2-5; TRBD1 agrees at 8 bases. From germline, CDR1 is LNHDA and CDR2 SQIVND (reference sequence). V shed 5 bases, J shed 2 bases, and the junction held 7 bases outside the gene matches. This CDR3 has 15 amino acids. Here the CDR3 reads CASSVLGTGQETQYF. CDR3 coding DNA: TGTGCCAGTAGTGTGCTAGGGACAGGACAAGAGACCCAGTACTTC. The full variable domain, in which reference TRBV19 and TRBJ2-5 provide the parts outside the CDR3, is DGGITQSPKYLFRKEGQNVTLSCEQNLNHDAMYWYRQDPGQGLRLIYYSQIVNDFQKGDIAEGYSVSREKKESFPLTVTSAQKNPTAFYLCASSVLGTGQETQYFGPGTRLLVL.

The V gene is TRBV7-8, the J gene TRBJ1-2; D remains unclear. The CDR3 is made up of 13 amino acids. V gave up 1 base and J gave up 1 base, with 4 bases separating them. The germline V gene encodes CDR1 SGHVS and CDR2 FQNEAQ. The CDR3 region has the DNA TGTGCCAGCAGCTTAGGGGGTAACTATGGCTACACCTTC. As protein: CASSLGGNYGYTF.

The chain combines TRBV4-3 with TRBJ1-2; D is unresolved. V lost 0 bases, J lost 2 bases, and 10 bases lay in between. The CDR3 contains 15 residues. Per germline, CDR1 LGHNA and CDR2 YSLEER. As DNA, the CDR3 is TGCGCCAGCAGCCAAGATTGGACGAGGAACTATGGCTACACCTTC. The encoded protein is CASSQDWTRNYGYTF.

The chain recombines TRBV11-2 with TRBJ2-7, with 9 bases matching TRBD1. Trimming cost V 5 bases and J 1 base; bases outside gene matches: 9. Germline CDR1 SGHAT, CDR2 FQNNGV. The CDR3 spans 16 residues. The CDR3 sequence is CASSNQGQGVSYEQYF. The CDR3 coding sequence is TGTGCCAGCAGCAATCAGGGACAGGGCGTTTCCTACGAGCAGTACTTC.

V usage is TRBV4-3 and J usage is TRBJ1-1; unclear D gene. V gave up 0 bases and J gave up 0 bases, with 11 bases separating them. Germline CDR1 LGHNA, CDR2 YSLEER. This CDR3 spans 16 amino acids. The CDR3 loop is CASSQDVGIMNTEAFF. The CDR3 bases are TGCGCCAGCAGCCAAGATGTCGGAATCATGAACACTGAAGCTTTCTTT.

The chain couples TRBV6-5 to TRBJ2-3, with 12 bases that match TRBD2. The V segment lost 7 bases and the J segment 7 bases; nucleotides outside the gene matches: 9. CDR1 and CDR2 (germline): MNHEY, SVGAGI. This CDR3 spans 15 amino acids. CDR3 coding DNA: TGTGCCAGCATGACTCTAGCGGGGGGGCCGAATACGCAGTATTTT. It codes for CASMTLAGGPNTQYF.